A selection of T cell receptor beta chains follows, all from one sample in a study of Ad26.COV2.S vaccination and SARS-CoV-2 variants. The method was immunoSEQ multiplex PCR; TCRdb's version includes in-frame clones alone and lacks a portion of them. The top ten hold about 1.5% of the sample, which has fewer than 900,000 clones, about 89% seen once. The specimen was peripheral blood, collected in a trial of Ad26.COV2.S vaccine versus placebo. These receptors were taken from a person aged 18 to 65 who received the Ad26.COV2.S COVID-19 vaccine or a placebo. Each CDR3 is given with its conserved first and last residue. The order of the fields is V gene, CDR3 protein.

V gene: TRBV10-2; CDR3 protein: CASSEVYTDTQYF
V gene: TRBV5-1; CDR3 protein: CASSGPTGVTEAFF
V gene: TRBV4-1; CDR3 protein: CASSQEPGPQPALDSNQPQHF
V gene: TRBV11-2; CDR3 protein: CASSARDRGRRGNEKLFF
V gene: TRBV27; CDR3 protein: CASSSRGTDTAGLHF
V gene: TRBV19; CDR3 protein: CASSLPDNEKLFF
V gene: TRBV5-1; CDR3 protein: CASSLRLAGRYEQYF
V gene: TRBV29-1; CDR3 protein: CSVGREYRETQYF
V gene: TRBV7-8; CDR3 protein: CASSLARGSSYEQYF
V gene: TRBV6-2/TRBV6-3; CDR3 protein: CASSYLREAFF